These T cell receptor beta chains were read from a single sample in a study of response to subunit inactivated influenza vaccine. MiXCR was run by TCRdb on the RT-PCR reads, yielding one entry per CDR3 protein. Among roughly 780,000 distinct CDR3 sequences, 18% were seen once, and the ten largest hold approximately 10%. The source material was PBMCs from blood, sampled 5 days after vaccination. Receptor source: a man aged 45-65 years who received an inactivated influenza vaccine. Both conserved end residues are part of each CDR3. D genes are given only for firm matches. Only some rows state a clone size, as once, few, many or a class for expanded clones.

j_call clone_size d_call v_call cdr3_nt cdr3_aa
TRBJ2-3 NA NA TRBV2 TGTGCCAGCGAGGGTGAACGGAGCACAGATACGCAGTATTTT CASEGERSTDTQYF
TRBJ2-3 NA NA TRBV7-2 TGTGCCAGCAGCTTAGATCGTGGGACCACAGATACGCAGTATTTT CASSLDRGTTDTQYF
TRBJ2-7 NA NA TRBV7-2 TGTGCCAGCAGCTTGGGGAGCGGCCTATACGAGCAGTACTTC CASSLGSGLYEQYF
TRBJ2-2 NA NA TRBV20-1 TGCAGTGCTATCCAGGGACGAAAGAACACCGGGGAGCTGTTTTTT CSAIQGRKNTGELFF
TRBJ2-7 NA NA TRBV4-2 TGTGCCAGCAGCCAAGATTTCACCATACCCTCCTACGAGCAGTACTTC CASSQDFTIPSYEQYF
TRBJ1-5 few NA TRBV24-1 TGTGCCACCAGTGACTCCCAGGGGTATCAGCCCCAGCATTTT CATSDSQGYQPQHF
TRBJ2-4 NA NA TRBV3-1 TGTGCCAGCAGCCAACTTAGGAACATTCAGTACTTC CASSQLRNIQYF
TRBJ2-2 NA NA TRBV27 TGTGCCAGCCTACAGCCCACCGGGGAGCTGTTTTTT CASLQPTGELFF
TRBJ1-2 NA NA TRBV25-1 TGTGCCAGCAGTGAAAGTTCGGTCTATGGCTACACCTTC CASSESSVYGYTF
TRBJ2-7 NA NA TRBV7-2 TGTGCCAGCAGCTTAGGGTGGGACCGATCCTACGAGCAGTACTTC CASSLGWDRSYEQYF
TRBJ2-3 NA TRBD2 TRBV12-3/TRBV12-4 TGTGCCAGCAGTTGGGGGGGACTAGATACGCAGTATTTT CASSWGGLDTQYF
TRBJ2-1 NA NA TRBV4-3 TGCGCCAGCAGCCGAGATTCCTTGACAGAGCAGTTCTTC CASSRDSLTEQFF
TRBJ1-6 few TRBD1 TRBV20-1 TGCAGTGCCGCGACAGGGGGATATAATTCACCCCTCCACTTT CSAATGGYNSPLHF
TRBJ2-4 few NA TRBV20-1 TGCAGTGCAACCCACAAAACAGGAGGGGACATTCAGTACTTC CSATHKTGGDIQYF
TRBJ2-7 NA NA TRBV12-3/TRBV12-4 TGTGCCAGCAGTTACGGGAGACTCGGGAGTCTGGAGCAGTACTTC CASSYGRLGSLEQYF
TRBJ1-2 few NA TRBV6-5 TGTGCCAGCAGTTTAGACAGCCTATTCTATGGCTACACCTTC CASSLDSLFYGYTF
TRBJ1-5 NA TRBD1 TRBV7-2 TGTGCCAGCAGCCTTTACGGGACAGCAAATCAGCCCCAGCATTTT CASSLYGTANQPQHF
TRBJ2-3 few NA TRBV10-1 TGCGCCAGCAGTGAGCCCGGGACCACAGATACGCAGTATTTT CASSEPGTTDTQYF
TRBJ2-3 few TRBD2 TRBV20-1 TGCAGTGCTAGTCGGGGGGGCCCCACAGATACGCAGTATTTT CSASRGGPTDTQYF
TRBJ2-1 NA NA TRBV12-3/TRBV12-4 TGTGCCAGCAGTTACGGACCGAACAATGAGCAGTTCTTC CASSYGPNNEQFF
TRBJ2-2 few TRBD1 TRBV20-1 TGCAGTGCTAATCCCGGACAGGGGCGCACCGGGGAGCTGTTTTTT CSANPGQGRTGELFF
TRBJ2-7 NA TRBD2 TRBV12-3/TRBV12-4 TGTGCCAGCAGTTTTGGGACGGGAGGGAGCTCCTACGAGCAGTACTTC CASSFGTGGSSYEQYF
TRBJ2-3 NA NA TRBV5-1 TGCGCCAGCAGCTTGGGGGGGGAGCCAGATACGCAGTATTTT CASSLGGEPDTQYF
TRBJ2-5 NA NA TRBV7-9 TGTGCCAGCAGCTTCTTGGGCAACCAAGAGACCCAGTACTTC CASSFLGNQETQYF
TRBJ1-2 NA NA TRBV11-2 TGTGCCAGCAGCTTAGGACGGACAGAAAGACACACCTTC CASSLGRTERHTF
TRBJ2-1 many NA TRBV10-3 TGTGCCATCAGTGAGTCACGGGATGAGCAGTTCTTC CAISESRDEQFF
TRBJ2-7 NA NA TRBV7-2 TGTGCCAGCAGCTTAGCGGGGGCGGCCCTTCTCTCCTACGAGCAGTACTTC CASSLAGAALLSYEQYF
TRBJ2-2 NA NA TRBV7-3 TGTGCCAGCTCCGGGGGACTCACCGGGGAGCTGTTTTTT CASSGGLTGELFF
TRBJ2-2 NA NA TRBV4-1 TGCGCCAGCAGCCAAGGTAACGACGGCGGGGAGCTGTTTTTT CASSQGNDGGELFF
TRBJ2-1 NA TRBD1 TRBV20-1 TGCAGTGCTATAACTCACGGGACAGGGGTCGCGGATGAGCAGTTCTTC CSAITHGTGVADEQFF
TRBJ2-5 NA NA TRBV7-9 TGTGCCAGCAGACCCCTCACCCAGGGTACAGAGACCCAGTACTTC CASRPLTQGTETQYF
TRBJ2-5 many NA TRBV5-1 TGCGCCAGCAGCCCTAATAGTAGGAGGGAGACCCAGTACTTC CASSPNSRRETQYF
TRBJ2-7 once TRBD1 TRBV6-1 TGTGCCACCACTCTCCGGACAGGAGCCTACGAGCAGTACTTC CATTLRTGAYEQYF
TRBJ2-7 few NA TRBV6-5 TGTGCCAGCAGTTCCACGAGCAGCTCCTACGAGCAGTACTTC CASSSTSSSYEQYF
TRBJ2-5 few TRBD1 TRBV20-1 TGCAGTGCTCACTCCGGGACAGGGTTTCCGGAGACCCAGTACTTC CSAHSGTGFPETQYF
TRBJ1-1 few TRBD1 TRBV7-2 TGTGCCAGCAGCTTAGTAGGGGGCCCCTTTAATGAAGCTTTCTTT CASSLVGGPFNEAFF
TRBJ2-5 NA TRBD2 TRBV4-2 TGTGCCAGCAGCCAAGGGGGCGTCGGGGGGGCCTGGGAGACCCAGTACTTC CASSQGGVGGAWETQYF
TRBJ2-1 NA NA TRBV12-3/TRBV12-4 TGTGCCAGCACTACCGGGGCCTCCTACAATGAGCAGTTCTTC CASTTGASYNEQFF
TRBJ2-5 many NA TRBV10-2 TGCGCCAGCATGCAAGGGCAAGAGACCCAGTACTTC CASMQGQETQYF
TRBJ1-1 few NA TRBV10-3 TGTGCCATCAGGGGGACACAACGGGCGGCTGAAGCTTTCTTT CAIRGTQRAAEAFF